These T cell receptor beta chains were read from a single sample in a study of identifying expanded T cells in peripheral blood. TCRdb keeps only in-frame clones here, not all; method: immunoSEQ multiplex PCR. This table has tens of thousands of clones, around four fifths appearing once. The specimen sequenced was blood. Receptors originate from a person aged 18 to 75 in good health. The CDR3 runs from the conserved cysteine through the conserved F or W. D genes are given only for firm matches. Not every row has a clone size; where given, it reads once, few, many or a size class.

TRBV4-2	TRBD2	TRBJ2-5	.	TGTGCCAGCAGCCAAGAATTTATTGCGGGAGGGCAAGAGACCCAGTACTTC	CASSQEFIAGGQETQYF
TRBV5-1	.	TRBJ1-3	.	TGCGCCAGCAGCCCCGGAAACTCTGGAAACACCATATATTTT	CASSPGNSGNTIYF
TRBV6-5	.	TRBJ2-3	once	TGTGCCAGCAGTTACTCAGGGTCTAGCACAGATACGCAGTATTTT	CASSYSGSSTDTQYF
TRBV28	.	TRBJ2-5	.	TGTGCCAGCAGTTTCTTACAAGAGACCCAGTACTTC	CASSFLQETQYF
TRBV20-1	.	TRBJ1-1	.	TGCAGTGCCGAGGACAGTGAAGCTTTCTTT	CSAEDSEAFF
TRBV14	TRBD2	TRBJ2-3	.	TGTGCCAGCAGCCCACTGGCGGGAGGGCCGGATACGCAGTATTTT	CASSPLAGGPDTQYF
TRBV6-1	.	TRBJ2-6	once	TGTGCCAGCAGTGAAATGGTAACTGGGGCCAACGTCCTGACTTTC	CASSEMVTGANVLTF
TRBV7-2	TRBD2	TRBJ2-5	.	TGTGCCAGCAACCCTCAACTAGCGGAGGGATTATGGACCCAGTACTTC	CASNPQLAEGLWTQYF
TRBV28	.	TRBJ1-2	once	TGTGCCAGCAGTTTGTACAGTCAATATGGCTACACCTTC	CASSLYSQYGYTF
TRBV30	.	TRBJ2-5	once	TGTGCCTGGACTCCGAGGGGGGGGCGAGAACAAGAGACCCAGTACTTC	CAWTPRGGREQETQYF
TRBV15	.	TRBJ2-1	.	TGTGCCACCAGCAGGGACCTCGCAAATGAGCAGTTCTTC	CATSRDLANEQFF
TRBV18	TRBD1	TRBJ1-2	.	TGTGCCAGCTCACCCGCTGGACAGGGGGCGCCCCTTAACTATGGCTACACCTTC	CASSPAGQGAPLNYGYTF
TRBV2	TRBD2	TRBJ2-1	few	TGTGCCAGCACGACTAGCGGGACCAGCGATGAGCAGTTCTTC	CASTTSGTSDEQFF
TRBV29-1	TRBD1	TRBJ2-5	.	TGCAGCGTTGCTAGGTCGCCAGGGGGCAGTGAGACCCAGTACTTC	CSVARSPGGSETQYF
TRBV4-3	.	TRBJ2-7	.	TGCGCCAGCAGCCAAGATAGGGCCACTTTCTACGAGCAGTACTTC	CASSQDRATFYEQYF
TRBV4-3	TRBD1	TRBJ2-5	.	TGCGCCAGCAGCCAAGATCGGGACAGGGGAATGCCGGAGACCCAGTACTTC	CASSQDRDRGMPETQYF
TRBV5-1	.	TRBJ1-4	.	TGCGCCAGCAGCGTGGATGGGGGGGCAACTAATGAAAAACTGTTTTTT	CASSVDGGATNEKLFF
TRBV19	.	TRBJ1-5	.	TGTGCCAGTAGGACACAGGTGAATAGCAATCAGCCCCAGCATTTT	CASRTQVNSNQPQHF
TRBV28	.	TRBJ1-5	.	TGTGCCAGCAGCTCGAGTCTAGGCAATCAGCCCCAGCATTTT	CASSSSLGNQPQHF
TRBV28	TRBD2	TRBJ2-7	.	TGTGCCAGTGGTCGGGGGGGGAGGACCTCCTACGAGCAGTACTTC	CASGRGGRTSYEQYF
TRBV2	.	TRBJ2-7	.	TGTGCCAGCAGTGAATTTGACTCCTACGAGCAGTACTTC	CASSEFDSYEQYF
TRBV11-2	TRBD2	TRBJ2-1	.	TGTGCCAGCAGACCTCTAGCGGGATACTACAATGAGCAGTTCTTC	CASRPLAGYYNEQFF
TRBV7-8	.	TRBJ2-7	.	TGTGCCAGCAGCTTAGTACTATACGGCTACGAGCAGTACTTC	CASSLVLYGYEQYF
TRBV28	TRBD2	TRBJ2-1	.	TGTGCCAGCACTAAGCTAGCGGGACACGAATCCTCCACACACAATGAGCAGTTCTTC	CASTKLAGHESSTHNEQFF